The 17 T cell receptor beta chains in this list originate from one sample, sequenced in a study of blood T cells in healthy people across ages (dated by TCRdb to about 2015). The protocol used for the library was 5' RACE. Reads for this sample came from an Illumina HiSeq 2500. A second roughly 7 to 11 cycle PCR used a sample-barcoded 5' primer and a J-beta primer mix. TCRdb itself trimmed the public reads at Q25 with fastp, ran MiXCR and retained productive beta chains. Every entry covers one CDR3 protein and lists the most common genes and DNA from its rows. Counted in this sample were 700,000 to 800,000 distinct CDR3 sequences; roughly 44% of them appeared once. The ten largest make up roughly 19% of the sample. Sample: blood. Receptor source: a woman aged 55-70 years in good health.

This clonotype came up once. The junction does not match germline at one end; this may be a read error. The gene calls are TRBV11-1 and TRBJ2-2, with D perhaps TRBD2 (5 bases). Germline values: CDR1 SGHAT, CDR2 FQDESV (reference sequence). The CDR3 runs to 16 residues. The CDR3 DNA is TGTGCCGGCAGCTTTCGAGGGCGGGCGAACACCGGGGAGCTGTTTTTT. Residues: CAGSFRGRANTGELFF.

This clonotype was seen a handful of times. The chain couples TRBV5-6 to TRBJ1-1; possibly TRBD1 for D (6 bases). The CDR3 is 15 residues long. Trimming cost V 2 bases and J 8 bases, with 19 bases left between them. Germline CDR1 reads SGHDT; CDR2 reads YYEEEE. The CDR3 coding sequence is TGTGCCAGCAGCTTAACAGGGAGCCCGAACTCGGAAGCTTTCTTT. Its protein product is CASSLTGSPNSEAFF.

This chain links TRBV6-2 or TRBV6-3 with TRBJ2-1, with TRBD2 identical over 8 bases. V lost 2 bases, J lost 3 bases, and 6 bases stayed unmatched. The germline CDR1 and CDR2 sequences are MNHEY and SVGEGT. This CDR3 region has 16 residues. CDR3 DNA sequence: TGTGCCAGCAGTTACGGGGGGACTAGTTTCTACAATGAGCAGTTCTTC. Its protein product is CASSYGGTSFYNEQFF.

This clonotype was seen a handful of times. V is TRBV20-1 and J is TRBJ2-3, with D unclear. The V gene lost 1 base and the J gene lost 1 base, with 9 bases spanning the gap. There are 14 residues in the CDR3. The germline V gene has CDR1 DFQATT and CDR2 SNEGSKA (reference sequence). For the CDR3, the DNA is TGCAGTGCTAGAGGGCCCTCCGGCACAGATACGCAGTATTTT. It yields the protein CSARGPSGTDTQYF.

The genes are TRBV12-3 or TRBV12-4 and TRBJ1-6; no clear D gene. There are 13 residues in the CDR3. V shed 8 bases and J shed 7 bases, with 12 bases lying between them. In DNA form, the CDR3 reads TGTGCCAGCGGAGCGAGAGGCAATTCACCCCTCCACTTT. Amino acid sequence: CASGARGNSPLHF.

For the CDR3, the DNA is TGCAGTGCCACCGGGACTAGCGAGTGGAGTGAGCAGTACTTC. Encoded protein: CSATGTSEWSEQYF. The J gene is TRBJ2-1, the V gene TRBV20-1; 10 bases fit TRBD2. The DNA end is more similar to TRBJ2-7, so the J call may be wrong. The CDR3 has 14 residues. Germline CDR1 is DFQATT and CDR2 is SNEGSKA (reference sequence).

J is TRBJ1-2 and V is TRBV30, with D perhaps TRBD1 (5 bases). Germline values: CDR1 GTSNPN, CDR2 SVGIG (reference sequence). There are 15 residues in the CDR3. Trimming left V 0 bases short and J 2 bases short, with 13 bases between. CDR3 in DNA: TGTGCCTGGAGTGTCCAACAGGCGGTAAACTATGGCTACACCTTC. Amino acids: CAWSVQQAVNYGYTF. Full variable domain (rest looked up from reference TRBV30 and TRBJ1-2): SQTIHQWPATLVQPVGSPLSLECTVEGTSNPNLYWYRQAAGRGLQLLFYSVGIGQISSEVPQNLSASRPQDRQFILSSKKLLLSDSGFYLCAWSVQQAVNYGYTFGSGTRLTVV.

The chain has TRBV12-3 or TRBV12-4 and TRBJ1-2; D uncertain. This CDR3 region has 15 residues. The ends were cut back, 5 bases at V and 4 bases at J, with 17 bases in the middle. CDR3 sequence (DNA): TGTGCCAGCAGTCCTACTCGAGCATCGGGCTATGGCTACACCTTC. It specifies CASSPTRASGYGYTF.

This clonotype was picked up one time. One junction end disagrees with the germline gene, perhaps due to a read error. The rearrangement uses TRBV7-6 and TRBJ2-7; TRBD2 matches at 11 bases. The CDR3 covers 16 residues. CDR1 and CDR2 (germline): SGHVS, FNYEAQ. The DNA of the CDR3 is TGTACCAGCAGCTTAGGGACTAGCGGACTCTCCTACGAGCAGTACTTC. Amino acid sequence: CTSSLGTSGLSYEQYF.

The sample holds a few counts of this clonotype. The V gene is TRBV19, the J gene TRBJ2-4; 11 positions agree with TRBD2. V dropped 7 bases and J dropped 6; count of bases not matched to a gene: 11. The CDR3 runs to 16 residues. Germline V CDR1 and CDR2: LNHDA, SQIVND (reference sequence). This CDR3 is CASTRQALAGGNIQYF. Here the CDR3 DNA reads TGTGCCAGTACCAGACAGGCGCTAGCGGGAGGAAACATTCAGTACTTC.

This clonotype has at least ten counts. V is TRBV29-1 and J is TRBJ2-1; 10 bases match TRBD2. V lost 3 bases and J lost 4; bases outside the gene matches: 9. Germline values: CDR1 SQVTM, CDR2 ANQGSEA. The length of the CDR3 is 16 residues. The CDR3 region has the DNA TGCAGCGTTGACCTAGCGGGAGTAAACGGGTACAATGAGCAGTTCTTC. Encoded protein: CSVDLAGVNGYNEQFF.

Remarks on this clonotype: One end of the junction does not line up with germline, which may come from a read error. The CDR3 DNA sequence: TGTGCTAGCAGTTACCGGGACACTACTACGGGGGAGACCCAGTACTTC. Translating gives CASSYRDTTTGETQYF. The chain links TRBV6-2 or TRBV6-3 to TRBJ2-5; a possible D gene is TRBD1 (6 bases). The germline CDR1 and CDR2 sequences are MNHEY and SVGEGT. The length of the CDR3 is 16 residues.

This clonotype occurred a few times. The chain is built from TRBV24-1 and TRBJ2-1; D unresolved. Trimming shortened V by 5 bases and J by 4 bases, and 2 bases separated the two germline ends. Per the germline V gene, CDR1 is KGHDR and CDR2 is SFDVKD. The CDR3 consists of 11 residues. CDR3 sequence reads: CATSGYNEQFF. The CDR3, as DNA: TGTGCCACCAGTGGATACAATGAGCAGTTCTTC.

As regards this clonotype: A much bigger clone sits one base away, suggesting this may be a read error. The rearrangement joins TRBV5-1 to TRBJ2-1; D gene uncertain. Germline CDR1 reads SGHRS; CDR2 reads YFSETQ. V gave up 0 bases and J gave up 10 bases, with 11 bases separating them. The CDR3 is made up of 13 amino acids. CDR3 nucleotide sequence: TGCGCCAGCAGCTTGGGAGAAGGTCGGGAGCAGTTCTTC. Translation gives CASSLGEGREQFF.

The chain links TRBV7-2 to TRBJ2-3; TRBD1 aligns across 10 bases. Trimming took 6 bases from V and 4 from J; bases not matched to a gene: 10. This CDR3 region has 16 residues. The germline V gene encodes CDR1 SGHTA and CDR2 FQGNSA. The CDR3 DNA reads TGTGCCAGCAGGTCACGGGGGGACAGGGGCCCAGATACGCAGTATTTT. Its protein is CASRSRGDRGPDTQYF.

This clonotype came up once. The V and J genes are TRBV6-5 and TRBJ1-1, with TRBD1 identical over 7 bases. The CDR3 is made up of 15 amino acids. Trimming took 7 bases from V and 0 from J; bases not matched to a gene: 8. Germline values: CDR1 MNHEY, CDR2 SVGAGI. CDR3 residues: CASNNPGQMNTEAFF. In DNA form, the CDR3 reads TGTGCCAGCAATAATCCGGGACAGATGAACACTGAAGCTTTCTTT.

The table lists this clonotype with many counts. The chain uses TRBV7-2 and TRBJ2-7; no clear D gene. The length of the CDR3 is 11 residues. The germline V and J ends were trimmed by 5 bases and 7 bases, with 9 bases remaining between them. The germline V gene has CDR1 SGHTA and CDR2 FQGNSA. For the CDR3, the DNA is TGTGCCAGCAGCCCGAACTGGGAGCAGTACTTC. Translating gives CASSPNWEQYF.